A selection of T cell receptor beta chains follows, all from one sample in a study of cytotoxic CD8 clonotypes in ibrutinib-treated CLL. This table comes from immunoSEQ multiplex PCR, and its TCRdb copy is limited to in-frame clones, with some not included. Among around 250,000 clones listed, around 70% were seen once. Sequencing was performed on PBMCs, taken after 24 months of ibrutinib treatment. These receptors all come from a human donor with chronic lymphocytic leukemia. Both conserved end residues are trimmed from each CDR3. A D gene is named only where the DNA matches it firmly.

12,TRBV28,.,TRBJ1-2,ASRDTGTNYGYT
11,TRBV11-2,TRBD1,TRBJ2-7,ATRGQEKYEQY
10,TRBV19,TRBD1,TRBJ2-7,AGGTGSYEQY
13,TRBV21-1,.,TRBJ2-5,ASTWTQGVEETQY
12,TRBV7-3,.,TRBJ2-1,ASSFGHSNNEQF
14,TRBV19,TRBD2,TRBJ2-2,ASSGGLAGKTGELF
14,TRBV11-1,TRBD1,TRBJ2-3,ASTHQGTALGDTQY
13,TRBV11-2,TRBD1,TRBJ2-5,ASSLGGTGDETQY
11,TRBV6-1,.,TRBJ2-3,ASRPSGTDTQY
12,TRBV29-1,.,TRBJ1-1,SVDVRGTNTEAF
14,TRBV4-3,TRBD2,TRBJ2-3,ASSQVSGRSVDTQY
15,TRBV28,TRBD1,TRBJ2-5,ATASGQGTLYQETQY
11,TRBV30,.,TRBJ2-7,AWGGPPRDEQY
9,TRBV7-9,.,TRBJ2-5,ASSPLSGQY
14,TRBV7-9,.,TRBJ1-2,ASSSPHPDPLYGYT
15,TRBV21-1,.,TRBJ2-7,ASTNRRVENGPYEQY
14,TRBV4-1,TRBD2,TRBJ2-3,ASSPLLAGLEDTQY
13,TRBV4-3,.,TRBJ1-2,ASSQDDSANYGYT
13,TRBV29-1,TRBD1,TRBJ1-1,SVATGTGGIAEAF
15,TRBV5-1,TRBD1,TRBJ1-4,ASSLGQGGTTNEKLF
10,TRBV6-6,.,TRBJ1-2,ASLGRVGDYT
13,TRBV18,TRBD2,TRBJ2-1,ASSPETSGLNEQF
12,TRBV7-3,.,TRBJ2-2,ASSLASSTGELF
11,TRBV28,TRBD1,TRBJ2-7,ASKGQEAYEQY
13,TRBV18,.,TRBJ1-1,ASSPEQGRNTEAF
12,TRBV7-8,TRBD2,TRBJ2-5,ASSLVGGSETQY
9,TRBV28,.,TRBJ1-1,ASDGNTEAF
13,TRBV7-7,.,TRBJ2-7,ASSPEPGSSYEQY
12,TRBV5-8,TRBD1,TRBJ1-2,ASRPTGQGTGYT
11,TRBV27,TRBD2,TRBJ2-7,ASSRGGAGVQY
14,TRBV4-1,TRBD2,TRBJ2-3,ASSFSGTSKTDTQY
10,TRBV6-5,.,TRBJ2-7,ASSSRGYEQY
14,TRBV5-8,TRBD2,TRBJ2-1,ASSPGVAGAYNEQF
13,TRBV6-5,.,TRBJ1-3,ASSYGQSSGNTIY
14,TRBV6-1,.,TRBJ1-5,ASSEGFGQRNQPQH
12,TRBV7-9,.,TRBJ1-1,ASSPDDSLTEAF
11,TRBV6-6,.,TRBJ1-2,ASIPGTNYGYT
15,TRBV7-9,.,TRBJ1-2,ASSLGQVGILSDGYT
13,TRBV30,.,TRBJ1-1,AWTESRRGYTEAF
10,TRBV11-3,.,TRBJ2-1,ASSLGSGEQF
14,TRBV7-3,.,TRBJ2-3,ASSEQGPVGTDTQY
13,TRBV5-6,.,TRBJ1-1,ASSFTGGGDTEAF
13,TRBV5-5,.,TRBJ1-4,ASSSLGGAGEKLF